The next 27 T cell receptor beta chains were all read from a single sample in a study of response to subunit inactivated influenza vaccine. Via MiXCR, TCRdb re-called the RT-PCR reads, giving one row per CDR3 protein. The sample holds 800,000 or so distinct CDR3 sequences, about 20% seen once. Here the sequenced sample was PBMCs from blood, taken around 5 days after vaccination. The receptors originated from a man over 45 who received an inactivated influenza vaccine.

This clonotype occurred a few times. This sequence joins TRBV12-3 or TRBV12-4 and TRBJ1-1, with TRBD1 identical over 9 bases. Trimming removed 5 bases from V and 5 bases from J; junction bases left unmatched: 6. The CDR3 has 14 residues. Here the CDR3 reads CASSPTGGVTEAFF. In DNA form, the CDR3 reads TGTGCCAGCAGTCCCACAGGGGGCGTGACTGAAGCTTTCTTT.

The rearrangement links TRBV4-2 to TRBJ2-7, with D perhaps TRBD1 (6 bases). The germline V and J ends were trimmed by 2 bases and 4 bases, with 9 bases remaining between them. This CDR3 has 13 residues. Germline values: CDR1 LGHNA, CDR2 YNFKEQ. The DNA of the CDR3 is TGTGCCAGCAGCCAACACAGGGCTTACGAGCAGTACTTC. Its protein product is CASSQHRAYEQYF.

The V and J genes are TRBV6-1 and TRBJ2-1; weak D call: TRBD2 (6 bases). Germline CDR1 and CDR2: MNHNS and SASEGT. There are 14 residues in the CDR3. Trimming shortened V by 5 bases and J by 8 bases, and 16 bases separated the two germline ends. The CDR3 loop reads CASSPAGLDDEQFF. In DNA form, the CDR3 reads TGTGCCAGCAGTCCCGCGGGACTTGACGATGAGCAGTTCTTC.

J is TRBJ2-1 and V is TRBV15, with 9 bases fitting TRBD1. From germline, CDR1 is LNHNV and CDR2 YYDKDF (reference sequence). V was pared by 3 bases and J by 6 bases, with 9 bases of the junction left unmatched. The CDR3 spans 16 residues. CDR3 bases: TGTGCCACCAGCAGCGATGCCGGGACAGGGTTCAATGAGCAGTTCTTC. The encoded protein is CATSSDAGTGFNEQFF.

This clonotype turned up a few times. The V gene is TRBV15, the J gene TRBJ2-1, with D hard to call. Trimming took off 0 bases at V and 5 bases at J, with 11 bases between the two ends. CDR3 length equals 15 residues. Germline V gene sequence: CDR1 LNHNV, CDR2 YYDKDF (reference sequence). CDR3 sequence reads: CATSRDGVSDNEQFF. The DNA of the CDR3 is TGTGCCACCAGCAGAGATGGTGTGTCCGACAATGAGCAGTTCTTC.

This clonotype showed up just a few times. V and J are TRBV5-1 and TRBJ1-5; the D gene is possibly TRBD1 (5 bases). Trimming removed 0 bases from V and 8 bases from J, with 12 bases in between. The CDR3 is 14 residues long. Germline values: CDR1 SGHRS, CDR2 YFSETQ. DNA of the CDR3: TGCGCCAGCAGCTTGGACGCGGGGGTGGAGCCCCAGCATTTT. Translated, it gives CASSLDAGVEPQHF.

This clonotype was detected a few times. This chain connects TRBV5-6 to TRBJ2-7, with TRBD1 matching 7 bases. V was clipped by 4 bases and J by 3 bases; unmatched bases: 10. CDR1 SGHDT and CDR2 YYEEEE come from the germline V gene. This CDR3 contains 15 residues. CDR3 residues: CASSAILGTDYEQYF. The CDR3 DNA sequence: TGTGCCAGCAGCGCTATCCTCGGGACAGACTACGAGCAGTACTTC.

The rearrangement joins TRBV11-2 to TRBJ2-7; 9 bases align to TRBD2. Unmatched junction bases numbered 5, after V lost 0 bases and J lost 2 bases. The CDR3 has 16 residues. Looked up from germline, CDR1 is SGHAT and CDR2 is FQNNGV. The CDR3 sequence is CASSLDPTSGTYEQYF. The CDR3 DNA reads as TGTGCCAGCAGCTTAGACCCGACTAGCGGCACCTACGAGCAGTACTTC.

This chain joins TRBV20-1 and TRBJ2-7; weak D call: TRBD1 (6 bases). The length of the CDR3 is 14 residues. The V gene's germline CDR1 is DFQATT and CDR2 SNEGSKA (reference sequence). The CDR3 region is CSTFSAARGYEQYF. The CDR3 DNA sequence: TGCAGCACATTTTCAGCGGCCAGGGGCTACGAGCAGTACTTC.

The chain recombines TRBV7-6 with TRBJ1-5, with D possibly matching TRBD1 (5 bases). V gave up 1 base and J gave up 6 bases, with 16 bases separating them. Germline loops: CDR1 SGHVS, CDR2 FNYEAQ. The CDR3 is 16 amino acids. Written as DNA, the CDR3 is TGTGCCAGCAGCTTAGAGGGGAATTACGGTAGTCAGCCCCAGCATTTT. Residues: CASSLEGNYGSQPQHF.

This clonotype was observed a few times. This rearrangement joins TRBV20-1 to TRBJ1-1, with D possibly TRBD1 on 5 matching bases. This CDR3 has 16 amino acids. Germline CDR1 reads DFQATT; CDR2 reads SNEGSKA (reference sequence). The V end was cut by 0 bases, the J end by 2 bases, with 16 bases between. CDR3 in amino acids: CSARDLRGGRNTEAFF. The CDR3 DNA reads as TGCAGTGCTAGAGATCTAAGGGGAGGACGCAACACTGAAGCTTTCTTT.

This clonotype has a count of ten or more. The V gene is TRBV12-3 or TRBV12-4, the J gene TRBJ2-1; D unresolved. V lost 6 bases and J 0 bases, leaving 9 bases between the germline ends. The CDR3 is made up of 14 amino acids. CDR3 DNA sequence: TGTGCCAGCAGCCACGGTAGCTCCTACAATGAGCAGTTCTTC. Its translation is CASSHGSSYNEQFF.

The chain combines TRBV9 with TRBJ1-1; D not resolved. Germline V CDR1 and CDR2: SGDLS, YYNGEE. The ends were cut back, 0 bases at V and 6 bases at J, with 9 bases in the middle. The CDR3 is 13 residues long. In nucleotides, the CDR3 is TGTGCCAGCAGCGTAGGGGTGCAAGCTGAAGCTTTCTTT. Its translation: CASSVGVQAEAFF.

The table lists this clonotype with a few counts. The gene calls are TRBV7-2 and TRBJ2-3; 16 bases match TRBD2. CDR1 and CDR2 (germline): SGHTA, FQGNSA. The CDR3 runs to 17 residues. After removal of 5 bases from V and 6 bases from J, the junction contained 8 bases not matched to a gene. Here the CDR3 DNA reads TGTGCCAGCAGCCCCTCGGGACTAGCGGGGGGGAGGGATACGCAGTATTTT. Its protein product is CASSPSGLAGGRDTQYF.

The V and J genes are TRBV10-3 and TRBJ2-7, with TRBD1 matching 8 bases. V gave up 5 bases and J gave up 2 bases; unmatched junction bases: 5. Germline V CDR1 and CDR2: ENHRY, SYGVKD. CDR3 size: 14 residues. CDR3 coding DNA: TGTGCCATCAGTAGCGACAGGGGACCCTACGAGCAGTACTTC. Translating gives CAISSDRGPYEQYF.

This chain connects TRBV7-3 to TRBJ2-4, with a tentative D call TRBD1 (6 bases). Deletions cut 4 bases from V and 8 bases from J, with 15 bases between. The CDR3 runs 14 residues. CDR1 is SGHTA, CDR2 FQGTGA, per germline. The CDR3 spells CASSSGQPEDIQYF. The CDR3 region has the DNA TGTGCCAGCAGCTCCGGACAGCCTGAAGACATTCAGTACTTC.

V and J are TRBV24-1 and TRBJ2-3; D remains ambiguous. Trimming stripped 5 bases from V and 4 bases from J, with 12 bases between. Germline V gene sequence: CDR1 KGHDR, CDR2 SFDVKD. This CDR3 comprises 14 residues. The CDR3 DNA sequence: TGTGCCACCAGTGGTCGGCAGCCAGCAGATACGCAGTATTTT. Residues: CATSGRQPADTQYF.

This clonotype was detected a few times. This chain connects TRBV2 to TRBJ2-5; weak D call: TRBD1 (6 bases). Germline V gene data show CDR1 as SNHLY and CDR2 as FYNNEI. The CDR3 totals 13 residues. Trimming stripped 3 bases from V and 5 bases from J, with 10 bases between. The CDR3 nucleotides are TGTGCCAGCAGTGAGGCTAGGGGGGAGACCCAGTACTTC. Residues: CASSEARGETQYF. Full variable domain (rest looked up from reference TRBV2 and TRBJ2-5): EPEVTQTPSHQVTQMGQEVILRCVPISNHLYFYWYRQILGQKVEFLVSFYNNEISEKSEIFDDQFSVERPDGSNFTLKIRSTKLEDSAMYFCASSEARGETQYFGPGTRLLVL.

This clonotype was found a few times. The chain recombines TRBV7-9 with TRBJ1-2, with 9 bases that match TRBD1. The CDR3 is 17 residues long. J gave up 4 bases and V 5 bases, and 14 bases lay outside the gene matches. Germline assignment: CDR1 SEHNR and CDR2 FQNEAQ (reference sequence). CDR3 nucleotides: TGTGCCAGCAGCGAAAGGCCTTCCGGGACAGGGCCCTATGGCTACACCTTC. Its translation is CASSERPSGTGPYGYTF.

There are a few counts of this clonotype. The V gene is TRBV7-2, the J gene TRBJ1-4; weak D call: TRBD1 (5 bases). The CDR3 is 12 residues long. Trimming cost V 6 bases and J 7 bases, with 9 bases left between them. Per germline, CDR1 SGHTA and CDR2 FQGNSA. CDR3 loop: CASRGLGEKLFF. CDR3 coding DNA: TGTGCCAGCAGGGGGCTTGGTGAAAAACTGTTTTTT.

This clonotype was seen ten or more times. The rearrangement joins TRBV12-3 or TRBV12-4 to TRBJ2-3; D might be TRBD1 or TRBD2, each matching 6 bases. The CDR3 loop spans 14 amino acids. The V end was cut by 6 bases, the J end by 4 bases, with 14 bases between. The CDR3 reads CASRPLGGPDTQYF. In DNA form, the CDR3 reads TGTGCCAGCAGACCCTTAGGGGGGCCAGATACGCAGTATTTT.

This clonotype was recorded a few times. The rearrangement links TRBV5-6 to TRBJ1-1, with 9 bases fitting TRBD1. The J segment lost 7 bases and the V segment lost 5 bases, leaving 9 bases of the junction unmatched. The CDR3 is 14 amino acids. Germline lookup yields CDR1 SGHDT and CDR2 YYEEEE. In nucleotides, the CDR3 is TGTGCCAGCAGGGCCGGGACAGGGATCTATGAAGCTTTCTTT. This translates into CASRAGTGIYEAFF.

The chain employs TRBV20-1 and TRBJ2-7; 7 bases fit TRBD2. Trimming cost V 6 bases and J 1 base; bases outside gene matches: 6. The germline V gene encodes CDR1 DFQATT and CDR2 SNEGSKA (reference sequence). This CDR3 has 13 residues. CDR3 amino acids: CSAKSGDSYEQYF. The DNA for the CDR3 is TGCAGTGCCAAAAGCGGGGATTCCTACGAGCAGTACTTC.

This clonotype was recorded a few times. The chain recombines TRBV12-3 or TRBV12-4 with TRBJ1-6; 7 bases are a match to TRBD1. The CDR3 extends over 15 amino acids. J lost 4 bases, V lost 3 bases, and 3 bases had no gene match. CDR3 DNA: TGTGCCAGCAGTTTCGGACAGGTTTATAATTCACCCCTCCACTTT. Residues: CASSFGQVYNSPLHF.

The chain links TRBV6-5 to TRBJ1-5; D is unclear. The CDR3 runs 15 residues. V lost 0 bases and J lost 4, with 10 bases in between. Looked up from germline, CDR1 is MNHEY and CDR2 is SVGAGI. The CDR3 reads CASSYSLGANQPQHF. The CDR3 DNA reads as TGTGCCAGCAGTTACTCCTTAGGAGCAAATCAGCCCCAGCATTTT.

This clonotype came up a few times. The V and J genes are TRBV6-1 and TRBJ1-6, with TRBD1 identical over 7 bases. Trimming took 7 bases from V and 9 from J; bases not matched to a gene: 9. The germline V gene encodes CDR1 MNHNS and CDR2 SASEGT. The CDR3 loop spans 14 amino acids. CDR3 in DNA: TGTGCCAGCACCCGGACAGGCCAGGGTTCACCCCTCCACTTT. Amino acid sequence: CASTRTGQGSPLHF.

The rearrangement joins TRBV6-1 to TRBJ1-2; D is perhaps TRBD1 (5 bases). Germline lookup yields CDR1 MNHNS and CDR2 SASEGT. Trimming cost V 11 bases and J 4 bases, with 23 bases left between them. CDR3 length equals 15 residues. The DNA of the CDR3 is TGTGCCTCCATACCGTCGTTAGGGGCGGGCTATGGCTACACCTTC. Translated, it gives CASIPSLGAGYGYTF.